One and the same sample provided the 3 T cell receptor beta chains below, sequenced in a study of T cells in Graves' hyperthyroidism and ophthalmopathy. Amplification of TCR beta CDR3 regions used RNA as the template. HTBI primers were used for first-round RT-PCR of the TCR CDR3. Using its own MiXCR run on the multiplex PCR reads, TCRdb lists one record per CDR3 protein. This table has 530,000 or so distinct CDR3 sequences, approximately 17% appearing once. Sequenced sample: blood. Source of these receptors: a woman aged 18-30 years with Graves' ophthalmopathy.

The sample holds many counts of this clonotype. The V and J genes are TRBV6-2 or TRBV6-3 and TRBJ2-3; D might be TRBD1 (5 bases). This CDR3 has 12 amino acids. Trimming shortened V by 7 bases and J by 10 bases, and 15 bases separated the two germline ends. CDR1 is MNHEY, CDR2 SVGEGT, per germline. CDR3 bases: TGTGCCAGCACCCCCGACAGATCAGCGCAGTATTTT. Translating gives CASTPDRSAQYF.

V is TRBV4-3 and J is TRBJ2-3, with no clear D. The CDR3 is 15 amino acids. Per the germline V gene, CDR1 is LGHNA and CDR2 is YSLEER. V was clipped by 0 bases and J by 3 bases, with 10 bases between them. CDR3 protein: CASSQDYGDTDTQYF. In DNA, the CDR3 is TGCGCCAGCAGCCAAGATTATGGGGATACAGATACGCAGTATTTT.

This clonotype was detected a few times. The chain has TRBV19 and TRBJ1-1; the D gene is possibly TRBD1 (6 bases). In germline, CDR1 is LNHDA, CDR2 SQIVND (reference sequence). The CDR3 contains 17 residues. Trimming took 0 bases from V and 0 from J, leaving 14 bases between them. CDR3 amino acids: CASSIEPSNRVNTEAFF. CDR3 DNA: TGTGCCAGTAGTATAGAGCCCTCCAACAGGGTGAACACTGAAGCTTTCTTT.